Below, 17 T cell receptor beta chains from the same sample are listed, as sequenced in a study of OX40 agonist ivuxolimab in advanced cancers. Sequencing was performed with immunoSEQ multiplex PCR; in TCRdb, only in-frame clones are kept and a portion is missing. The sample consists of more than 75,000 clones, around 86% of them appearing once. The sample in question was CD4+ or CD8+ T cells sorted from blood, obtained in a trial of the OX40 agonist ivuxolimab. The receptor source for this set is an adult with an advanced solid tumor such as melanoma, head and neck, liver or kidney cancer.

This chain uses TRBV9 with TRBJ2-3; 10 bases agree with TRBD2. Trimming at V came to 3 bases and at J to 0 bases, leaving 4 bases not matched to a gene. The CDR3 extends over 16 amino acids. Germline V gene lookup returns CDR1 SGDLS and CDR2 YYNGEE. The CDR3 reads CASSALAGGSTDTQYF. CDR3 nucleotides: TGTGCCAGCAGCGCCTTAGCGGGGGGCAGCACAGATACGCAGTATTTT.

The rearrangement joins TRBV2 to TRBJ1-5; D is unresolved. The CDR3 is made up of 14 amino acids. In germline, CDR1 is SNHLY, CDR2 FYNNEI. Trimming took 3 bases from V and 2 from J, leaving 8 bases between them. The CDR3, as DNA: TGTGCCAGCAGTGATTGGCCTCGCAATCAGCCCCAGCATTTT. This sequence encodes CASSDWPRNQPQHF.

The genes are TRBV7-9 and TRBJ2-2, with D possibly being TRBD2 (6 bases). V lost 5 bases and J lost 7, with 23 bases in between. Germline CDR1 reads SEHNR; CDR2 reads FQNEAQ (reference sequence). The CDR3 extends over 17 amino acids. Written as DNA, the CDR3 is TGTGCCAGCAGCCCTCCCGGAGGGGCACTTTCCAGCGGGGAGCTGTTTTTT. Protein sequence: CASSPPGGALSSGELFF.

The rearrangement joins TRBV30 to TRBJ1-2; D remains ambiguous. V dropped 0 bases and J dropped 5 bases, with 4 bases sitting between them. Germline loops: CDR1 GTSNPN, CDR2 SVGIG (reference sequence). The CDR3 spans 11 residues. CDR3 amino acids: CAWSVGYGYTF. The CDR3 DNA follows: TGTGCCTGGAGTGTAGGTTATGGCTACACCTTC.

The chain employs TRBV5-1 and TRBJ1-2, with TRBD1 matching 10 bases. The CDR3 loop spans 14 amino acids. With 2 bases clipped from V and 10 bases from J, the junction kept 8 bases outside the gene matches. CDR1 and CDR2 (germline): SGHRS, YFSETQ. The CDR3 DNA reads as TGCGCCAGCAGCTTCGGGACAGGGGCACCTGTCTACACCTTC. It encodes CASSFGTGAPVYTF.

The chain is built from TRBV7-2 and TRBJ2-5, with 9 bases identical to TRBD1. V lost 1 base to trimming and J lost 4 bases; unmatched junction nucleotides: 7. Germline CDR1 is SGHTA and CDR2 is FQGNSA. CDR3 size: 16 residues. The CDR3 nucleotides read TGTGCCAGCAGCTTAGGGGACAGGGTATATGGAGAGACCCAGTACTTC. This sequence encodes CASSLGDRVYGETQYF.

DNA for the CDR3: TGTGCCAGCTCACCACGGGCAGGGGCCAAGACCCAGTACTTC. This translates into CASSPRAGAKTQYF. The gene calls are TRBV18 and TRBJ2-5; TRBD1 is a possible D gene (6 bases). CDR1 is KGHSH, CDR2 LQKENI, per germline. The CDR3 extends over 14 amino acids. Trimming pared 1 base from V and 6 bases from J, leaving 12 bases between.

The chain carries TRBV19 and TRBJ1-1; TRBD1 matches 7 bases. Trimming cost V 5 bases and J 2 bases; bases outside gene matches: 8. Germline CDR1 LNHDA, CDR2 SQIVND (reference sequence). This CDR3 is 15 amino acids long. The CDR3 sequence is CASSARDRDNTEAFF. The CDR3 DNA follows: TGTGCCAGTAGTGCCAGGGACAGAGATAACACTGAAGCTTTCTTT.

CDR3 protein: CASSYRTSGDEQYF. In nucleotides, the CDR3 is TGTGCCAGCAGCTACCGGACTAGCGGGGACGAGCAGTACTTC. The rearrangement links TRBV6-1 to TRBJ2-7, with 12 bases matching TRBD2. This CDR3 region has 14 residues. Germline V gene lookup returns CDR1 MNHNS and CDR2 SASEGT. V gave up 6 bases and J gave up 5 bases; unmatched junction bases: 5.

The chain has TRBV30 and TRBJ1-2; 9 bases line up with TRBD1. The germline V gene encodes CDR1 GTSNPN and CDR2 SVGIG (reference sequence). Germline trimming cut 1 base from V and 8 bases from J; bases unmatched to any gene: 8. The CDR3 runs 14 residues. The DNA for the CDR3 is TGTGCCTGGAGTGGAACAGGGGGCTCAACCGGCTACACCTTC. It translates to CAWSGTGGSTGYTF.

The V and J genes are TRBV11-2 and TRBJ1-1; 8 nucleotides align to TRBD1. V trimming: 3 bases; J trimming: 0 bases; junction bases outside the gene matches: 3. The CDR3 is made up of 15 amino acids. Germline V gene data show CDR1 as SGHAT and CDR2 as FQNNGV. The CDR3 DNA sequence: TGTGCCAGCAGCTTTTCCAGGGGGCTGAACACTGAAGCTTTCTTT. Translation gives CASSFSRGLNTEAFF.

The V and J genes are TRBV18 and TRBJ2-7; a possible D gene is TRBD2 (6 bases). Germline CDR1 is KGHSH and CDR2 is LQKENI. The V end was cut by 3 bases, the J end by 4 bases, with 13 bases between. The CDR3 runs 14 residues. The CDR3 region is CASSPPALAYEQYF. The CDR3 DNA follows: TGTGCCAGCTCACCCCCGGCACTAGCTTACGAGCAGTACTTC.

This chain joins TRBV10-3 and TRBJ2-3; D perhaps matches TRBD2 (5 bases). The CDR3 is 13 amino acids. Germline loops: CDR1 ENHRY, CDR2 SYGVKD. Trimming took off 10 bases at V and 2 bases at J, with 13 bases between the two ends. In DNA, the CDR3 is TGTGCCACCGGGAACCCATCCACAGATACGCAGTATTTT. As protein: CATGNPSTDTQYF.

The chain uses TRBV15 and TRBJ2-3; a possible D gene is TRBD2 (6 bases). The germline gives CDR1 LNHNV, CDR2 YYDKDF (reference sequence). The CDR3 has 15 residues. The V gene lost 6 bases and the J gene lost 3 bases, with 16 bases spanning the gap. The CDR3 loop reads CATSPGGVRTDTQYF. CDR3 DNA sequence: TGTGCCACCAGTCCCGGAGGGGTTAGGACAGATACGCAGTATTTT.

The chain has TRBV5-1 and TRBJ2-7; TRBD1 aligns across 9 bases. The V and J ends lost 2 bases and 6 bases, in that order; junction bases with no gene match: 12. CDR3 size: 16 residues. Germline CDR1 and CDR2: SGHRS and YFSETQ. The CDR3 region has the DNA TGCGCCAGCAGCTTCCTACCTATAGGGACAGGGCGCGAGCAGTACTTC. Protein product: CASSFLPIGTGREQYF.

The chain is built from TRBV9 and TRBJ2-2; TRBD1 aligns across 11 bases. Germline lookup yields CDR1 SGDLS and CDR2 YYNGEE. The J segment lost 4 bases and the V segment lost 4 bases, leaving 9 bases of the junction unmatched. The CDR3 has 17 residues. The CDR3 here is CASSPRTGGAGTGELFF. The CDR3 bases are TGTGCCAGCAGCCCCCGGACAGGGGGCGCGGGCACCGGGGAGCTGTTTTTT.

The table lists this clone with a few counts. This CDR3 reads CASSLTHRGEQYF. The CDR3 DNA reads TGCGCCAGCAGCCTAACACACAGGGGCGAGCAGTACTTC. V usage is TRBV4-3 and J usage is TRBJ2-7, with 7 bases identical to TRBD1. This CDR3 is built from 13 residues. V dropped 4 bases and J dropped 6; count of bases not matched to a gene: 6. Germline V gene lookup returns CDR1 LGHNA and CDR2 YSLEER.